This TCR beta chain emerged from a study of cytomegalovirus exposure and HLA in healthy donors. Trimming removed 5 bases at V and 4 bases at J, with 17 bases between. CDR3 size: 15 residues. Germline CDR1 and CDR2: SEHNR and FQNEAQ (reference sequence). General observations from the study: A later analysis found common viral pathogens apparently linked to several of the most significant clusters. Another analysis was done later, and it associated around 17,000 TCR beta sequences with HLA alleles at 0.05 false discovery rate. The study assumed roughly uniform donor sequencing depth for presence/absence analyses.

This clone was seen only a few times. The antigen is not known. PCR involved 60 Vbeta and 13 Jbeta primers. Using immunoSEQ multiplex PCR, the repertoire was profiled, and TCRdb retains in-frame clones only, with some absent. The sample consists of under 150,000 clones, approximately 85% of them appearing once. Unrecorded immune exposure was likely among donors, who were nominally healthy when sampled. This clonotype was obtained from a woman between 45 and 65 years old in good health and CMV-seropositive. The rearrangement links TRBV7-9 to TRBJ1-2; D gene uncertain. Sequencing input: PBMCs. CDR3 DNA: TGTGCCAGCAGCCAAGAAGATTCGAGATTCTATGGCTACACCTTC. Translating gives CASSQEDSRFYGYTF.